Listed below are T cell receptor beta chains from one sample, sequenced in a study of T cell repertoires in cytomegalovirus infection. TCRdb reprocessed the reads with MiXCR, giving one entry per CDR3 protein. The data contain hundreds of thousands of distinct CDR3 sequences, 24% of them singletons. Sequenced material: CD8+ T cells from PBMCs. These receptors came from a human donor in good health (CMV status not recorded). Some clones in this sample may be carry-over from other donors' samples. Both conserved end residues are part of each CDR3. Each record gives: clone size, V gene, J gene, CDR3 protein. Part of the rows lack a size; the others show once, few, many or a class for expanded clones.

>few|TRBV7-9|TRBJ2-7
CASSYRGFYEQYF
>many|TRBV7-8|TRBJ2-1
CASSSPEGLAYNEQFF
>few|TRBV12-3/TRBV12-4|TRBJ1-2
CASRPTGTTYGYTF
>few|TRBV5-5|TRBJ2-1
CASSVYRDTSYNEQFF
>-|TRBV12-3/TRBV12-4|TRBJ2-1
CASRADRVGNEQFF
>many|TRBV7-9|TRBJ2-7
CASRETGTNSYEQYF
>many|TRBV20-1|TRBJ1-1
CSARPQGGTEAFF
>-|TRBV14|TRBJ1-1
CASSQTISMNTEAFF
>few|TRBV7-9|TRBJ2-7
CASSPRGGREYEQYF
>-|TRBV7-3|TRBJ2-1
CVSSSNRGLGASSYNEQFF